This T cell receptor beta chain was recovered during a study of cytomegalovirus exposure and HLA in healthy donors. As for the study in general: Earlier results showed almost 120 million unique TCR beta sequences derived from roughly 200 million T cells.

In its sample, this clone was seen once. The target antigen is unknown. Study results and limitations: Immune exposure information available was restricted to CMV serostatus. Previous analysis showed most TCR beta V segments were productive about 87% or about 30% of the time.

PCR involved 60 Vbeta and 13 Jbeta primers. The table came from immunoSEQ multiplex PCR; TCRdb's copy has only in-frame clones and leaves some out. The repertoire holds 180,000 or so clones, with about four fifths as singletons. Input material: PBMCs. The clonotype originates from a female donor in good health and CMV-seronegative.

The chain's CDR3 is CAIQKGTGDNSPLHF. CDR3 sequence (DNA): TGTGCCATCCAGAAAGGGACAGGGGATAATTCACCCCTCCACTTT. The genes are TRBV10-3 and TRBJ1-6; 10 bases align to TRBD1. The CDR3 loop spans 15 amino acids. After removal of 8 bases from V and 5 bases from J, the junction contained 6 bases not matched to a gene. Germline assignment: CDR1 ENHRY and CDR2 SYGVKD.